This is a list of T cell receptor beta chains from one sample in a study of blood T cell repertoires in COVID-19. Method: immunoSEQ multiplex PCR; TCRdb's copy keeps in-frame clones and lacks some. This table holds some 99,000 clones, over 75% found once. Sequenced sample: peripheral blood. These receptors all come from a woman over 75 with acute or convalescent COVID-19. Each CDR3 is given with its conserved first and last residue. A D gene is named only where the DNA matches it firmly. Rows give clone size only sometimes, using once, few, many, or a class for an expanded clone.

CDR3 protein,CDR3 DNA,V gene,clone size,J gene,D gene
CASSLEAQPQHF,TGTGCCAGCAGCTTAGAAGCTCAGCCCCAGCATTTT,TRBV7-2,once,TRBJ1-5,.
CASSEGLTLNQPQHF,TGTGCCAGCAGTGAAGGACTTACACTCAATCAGCCCCAGCATTTT,TRBV6-1,.,TRBJ1-5,.
CASSFTVLDTQYF,TGTGCCAGCAGCTTTACGGTCTTAGATACGCAGTATTTT,TRBV12-3/TRBV12-4,.,TRBJ2-3,.
CASSRLLTAGQPQHF,TGTGCCAGCAGCCGGCTCCTAACGGCGGGTCAGCCCCAGCATTTT,TRBV5-8,.,TRBJ1-5,.
CAWSPSGGDSPLHF,TGTGCCTGGAGTCCTTCAGGGGGCGATTCACCCCTCCACTTT,TRBV30,.,TRBJ1-6,TRBD1
CASRPLATTNTEAFF,TGTGCCAGCAGACCCCTCGCGACAACCAACACTGAAGCTTTCTTT,TRBV6-4,.,TRBJ1-1,.
CASSQDARAHEAFF,TGTGCCAGCAGCCAAGATGCCAGGGCCCACGAAGCTTTCTTT,TRBV3-1/TRBV3-2,.,TRBJ1-1,.
CASSIALGLVARNEQFF,TGTGCCAGTAGTATAGCCTTGGGTTTGGTGGCGCGGAATGAGCAGTTCTTC,TRBV19,.,TRBJ2-1,.
CAISELGTSGTRELFF,TGTGCCATCAGTGAACTTGGGACTAGCGGCACGAGGGAGCTGTTTTTT,TRBV10-3,.,TRBJ2-2,TRBD2
CASRAGTGLYQETQYF,TGTGCCAGCAGGGCCGGGACAGGACTATACCAAGAGACCCAGTACTTC,TRBV5-5,.,TRBJ2-5,TRBD1
CASRQATYGYTF,TGTGCCAGCAGACAGGCCACATATGGCTACACCTTC,TRBV2,.,TRBJ1-2,.
CASSSNGQGHYGYTF,TGCGCCAGCAGCTCAAATGGACAGGGGCACTATGGCTACACCTTC,TRBV5-1,few,TRBJ1-2,TRBD1
CATESGTGELFF,TGTGCCACCGAAAGCGGGACCGGGGAGCTGTTTTTT,TRBV10-3,.,TRBJ2-2,.
CASSPPRTQNTEAFF,TGTGCCAGCTCACCACCGAGGACACAAAACACTGAAGCTTTCTTT,TRBV18,.,TRBJ1-1,.
CSASALRDRGQRDGYTF,TGCAGTGCTAGTGCACTCCGGGACAGGGGGCAGAGGGATGGCTACACCTTC,TRBV20-1,.,TRBJ1-2,TRBD1
CAAGGLRETQYF,TGTGCCGCAGGGGGGCTCAGGGAGACCCAGTACTTC,TRBV10-3,.,TRBJ2-5,.
CASSLPANYGYTF,TGTGCCAGCAGCTTACCCGCTAACTATGGCTACACCTTC,TRBV7-9,few,TRBJ1-2,.
CASSLVRTALSGANVLTF,TGTGCCAGCAGCTTAGTGAGGACAGCCCTCTCTGGGGCCAACGTCCTGACTTTC,TRBV11-2,.,TRBJ2-6,.
CAWSVLTGNTEAFF,TGTGCCTGGAGTGTACTGACAGGGAACACTGAAGCTTTCTTT,TRBV30,.,TRBJ1-1,.
CASSSGQGTEAFF,TGCGCCAGCAGCTCGGGACAGGGCACTGAAGCTTTCTTT,TRBV5-1,.,TRBJ1-1,TRBD1
CASSLNQRGGRNEQFF,TGTGCCAGCAGCTTGAATCAGCGGGGGGGCCGCAATGAGCAGTTCTTC,TRBV7-2,.,TRBJ2-1,TRBD2
CASIETGRNGYTF,TGTGCCAGCATCGAGACAGGGAGGAATGGCTACACCTTC,TRBV28,once,TRBJ1-2,TRBD1
CASSQDDSSNQPQHF,TGCGCCAGCAGCCAAGATGACAGCAGCAATCAGCCCCAGCATTTT,TRBV4-3,few,TRBJ1-5,.
CASSFAATKNIQYF,TGTGCCAGTTCATTTGCGGCGACCAAAAACATTCAGTACTTC,TRBV19,once,TRBJ2-4,.
CASSKQGVGGTEAFF,TGCGCCAGCAGCAAGCAGGGGGTCGGGGGCACTGAAGCTTTCTTT,TRBV4-3,few,TRBJ1-1,TRBD1
CASSFWGDTEAFF,TGCGCCAGCAGCTTTTGGGGGGACACTGAAGCTTTCTTT,TRBV5-1,.,TRBJ1-1,.